This section outlines one T cell receptor (beta chain) sequence together with its context. Its specific antigen is unknown. No clone much larger than this one lies a single base away; base qualities are absent. To prepare the library, PCR was applied. The instrument was an Illumina HiSeq 2500. Molecular barcoding was employed in the preparation of TCR libraries, with unique molecular identifiers being used to normalize TCRbeta repertoire quantification. TCRdb reprocessed the public reads (quality trimming at Q25 with fastp, clone calling with MiXCR) and kept in-frame beta chains. Identical CDR3 proteins give one entry, which carries the most common genes and DNA. In this sample the table shows hundreds of thousands of distinct CDR3 sequences, around 12% of which occur a single time. Roughly 0.84% of the sample is in the top ten clones. The source of the sample is a study of T-cell reconstitution after alpha-beta-depleted transplantation in children (dated by TCRdb to 2015 to 2016). Regarding the complete study: The study quantitatively tracked T-cell immune reconstitution after TCRalphabeta/CD19-depleted allogeneic hematopoietic cell transplantation in children using TCR repertoire profiling.

What the authors observed across the whole study: In some patients, the high TCRbeta diversity seen at day 60 was put down to recipient T cells and intrathymic progenitors that had survived conditioning. Apparently early alphabetaT-cell count recovery about two months after transplant reportedly relied on only several hundred rapidly expanded clones derived from non-depleted graft cells. The frequencies of hyperexpanded clones fell over the following months, and after one year, T-cell counts and TCRbeta diversity were mostly attributed to newly produced T cells.

Inclusive of the bounding cysteine and phenylalanine, the CDR3 is 13 residues long. Only CDR3 DNA is held: 39 bases, read in frame from base 1. Trimming leaves V shorter by 7 bases and J shorter by 2 bases, with the junction holding 8 bases beyond the gene matches. The germline V gene provides CDR1 SQVTM and CDR2 ANQGSEA. Read against the paper, the sample's treatment or condition label means: allogeneic hematopoietic cell transplantation with graft depleted of TCRalphabeta T cells and CD19 B cells. TCRalphabeta/CD19-depleted allogeneic hematopoietic cell grafts were given to the transplant recipients, all of whom were children.

Source: PBMCs, taken before TCRalphabeta/CD19-depleted stem cell transplant. The chain uses TRBV29-1 and TRBJ2-7, with TRBD2 matching 7 junction bases. The TCR sequence derives from a girl aged 2 to 10 with congenital amegakaryocytic thrombocytopenia, due to receive a stem cell transplant. The CDR3 corresponds to CSAWGGEAYEQYF. The DNA reads as follows: TGCAGCGCATGGGGAGGGGAGGCCTACGAGCAGTACTTC.